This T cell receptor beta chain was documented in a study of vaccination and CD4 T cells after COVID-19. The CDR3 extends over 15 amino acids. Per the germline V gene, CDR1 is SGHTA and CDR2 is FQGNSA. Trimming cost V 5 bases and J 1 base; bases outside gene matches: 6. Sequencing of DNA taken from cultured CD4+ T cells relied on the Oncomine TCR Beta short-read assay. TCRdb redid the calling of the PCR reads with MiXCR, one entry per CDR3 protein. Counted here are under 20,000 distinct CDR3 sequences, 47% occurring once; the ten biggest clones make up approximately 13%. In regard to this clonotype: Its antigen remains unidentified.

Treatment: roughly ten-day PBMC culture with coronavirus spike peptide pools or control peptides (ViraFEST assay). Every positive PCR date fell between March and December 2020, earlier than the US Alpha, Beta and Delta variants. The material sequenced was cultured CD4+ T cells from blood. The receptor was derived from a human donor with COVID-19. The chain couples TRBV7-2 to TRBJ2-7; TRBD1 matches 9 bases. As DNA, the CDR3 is TGTGCCAGCAGCATGGGGGGGACAGGGTCCTACGAGCAGTACTTC. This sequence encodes CASSMGGTGSYEQYF.